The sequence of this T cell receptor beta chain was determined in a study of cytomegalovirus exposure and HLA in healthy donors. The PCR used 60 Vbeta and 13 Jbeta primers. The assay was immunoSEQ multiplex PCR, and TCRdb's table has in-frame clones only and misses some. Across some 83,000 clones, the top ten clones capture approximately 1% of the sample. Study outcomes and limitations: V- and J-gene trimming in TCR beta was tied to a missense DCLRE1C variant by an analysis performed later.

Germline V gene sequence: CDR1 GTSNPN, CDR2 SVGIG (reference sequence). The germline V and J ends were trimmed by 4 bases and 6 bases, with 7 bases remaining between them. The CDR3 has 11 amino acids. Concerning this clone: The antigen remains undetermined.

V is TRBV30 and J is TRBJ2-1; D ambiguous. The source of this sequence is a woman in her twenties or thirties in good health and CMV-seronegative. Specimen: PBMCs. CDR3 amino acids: CAWNTLNEQFF. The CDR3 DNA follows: TGTGCCTGGAATACTCTCAATGAGCAGTTCTTC.